The clone carrying this T cell receptor beta chain has just one count. The sample belongs to a study of radiation and T cells in renal cell carcinoma. The time point denotes: baseline pretreatment blood. Treatment indicated: 15 Gy SBRT to primary tumor, nephrectomy 4 weeks later. The patient's renal cell carcinoma had clear cell pathology. This CDR3 is built from 13 residues. The J segment lost 10 bases and the V segment lost 0 bases, leaving 5 bases of the junction unmatched. Germline assignment: CDR1 SGHRS and CDR2 YFSETQ. Libraries were prepared by immunoSEQ multiplex PCR; TCRdb keeps only in-frame clonotypes and omits some of them. This table holds 150,000 or so clones, about 87% found once.

This material consisted of blood, taken from a patient whose treatment included radiotherapy and nephrectomy. This chain joins TRBV5-1 and TRBJ1-2; TRBD1 matches at 8 bases. The clonotype comes from a woman aged 70 to 79 with renal cell carcinoma. Here the CDR3 DNA reads TGCGCCAGCAGCTTGGGGACAGGGATGGACTACACCTTC. This translates into CASSLGTGMDYTF.